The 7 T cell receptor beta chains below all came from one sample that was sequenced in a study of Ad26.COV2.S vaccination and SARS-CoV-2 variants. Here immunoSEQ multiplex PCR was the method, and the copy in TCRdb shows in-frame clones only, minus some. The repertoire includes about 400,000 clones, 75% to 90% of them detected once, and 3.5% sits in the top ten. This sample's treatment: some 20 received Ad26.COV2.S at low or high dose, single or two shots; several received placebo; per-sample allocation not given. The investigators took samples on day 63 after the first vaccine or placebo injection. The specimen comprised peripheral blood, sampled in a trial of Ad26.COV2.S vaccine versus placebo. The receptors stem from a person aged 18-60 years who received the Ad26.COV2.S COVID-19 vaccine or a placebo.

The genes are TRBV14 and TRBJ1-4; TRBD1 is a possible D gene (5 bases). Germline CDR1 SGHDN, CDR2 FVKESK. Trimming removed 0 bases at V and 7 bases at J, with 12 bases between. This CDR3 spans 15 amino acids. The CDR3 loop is CASSQEGQGGEKLFF. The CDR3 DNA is TGTGCCAGCAGCCAAGAAGGGCAGGGTGGTGAAAAACTGTTTTTT.

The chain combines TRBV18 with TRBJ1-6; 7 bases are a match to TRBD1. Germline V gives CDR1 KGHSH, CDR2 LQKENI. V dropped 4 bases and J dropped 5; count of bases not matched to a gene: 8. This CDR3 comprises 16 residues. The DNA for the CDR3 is TGTGCCAGCTCACTACAGGGGATGGTGCATAATTCACCCCTCCACTTT. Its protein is CASSLQGMVHNSPLHF.

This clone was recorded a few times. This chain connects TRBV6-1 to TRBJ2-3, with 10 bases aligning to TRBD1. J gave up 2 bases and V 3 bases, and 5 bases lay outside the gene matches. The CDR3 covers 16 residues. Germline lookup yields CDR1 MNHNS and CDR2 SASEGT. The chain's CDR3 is CASSDGQGGATDTQYF. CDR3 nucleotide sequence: TGTGCCAGCAGTGACGGACAGGGGGGGGCCACAGATACGCAGTATTTT.

The DNA for the CDR3 is TGTGCCAGCAGTCTCGCGTGGTCCGGGGAGCTGTTTTTT. This translates into CASSLAWSGELFF. The chain uses TRBV27 and TRBJ2-2, with no clear D. The CDR3 extends over 13 amino acids. V lost 5 bases to trimming and J lost 6 bases, with 10 bases between them. Germline V gene data show CDR1 as MNHEY and CDR2 as SMNVEV (reference sequence).

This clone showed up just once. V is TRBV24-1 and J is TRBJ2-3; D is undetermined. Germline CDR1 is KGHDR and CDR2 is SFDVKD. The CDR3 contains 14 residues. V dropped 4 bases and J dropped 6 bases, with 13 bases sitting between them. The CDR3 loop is CATSDTKLGDTQYF. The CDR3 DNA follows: TGTGCCACCAGTGACACGAAGTTGGGGGATACGCAGTATTTT.

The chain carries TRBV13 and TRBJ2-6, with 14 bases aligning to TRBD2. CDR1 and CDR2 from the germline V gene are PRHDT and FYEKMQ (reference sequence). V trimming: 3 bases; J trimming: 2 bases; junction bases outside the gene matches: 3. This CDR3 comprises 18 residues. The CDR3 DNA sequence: TGTGCCAGCAGCTTCGGACTAGCGGGGGGAACTGGGGCCAACGTCCTGACTTTC. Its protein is CASSFGLAGGTGANVLTF.

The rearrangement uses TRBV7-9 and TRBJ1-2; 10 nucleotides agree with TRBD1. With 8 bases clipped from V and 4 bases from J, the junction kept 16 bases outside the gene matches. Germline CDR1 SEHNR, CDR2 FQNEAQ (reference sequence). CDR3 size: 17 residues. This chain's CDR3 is CASSIRTGGPKGYGYTF. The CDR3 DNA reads TGTGCCAGCTCTATTAGGACAGGGGGACCGAAGGGCTATGGCTACACCTTC.